The clone carrying this TCR beta chain was found many times. This entry is derived from a study of blood T cell repertoires in COVID-19. Seattle-derived patients entered the study during active infection and were followed longitudinally. In the original processing: Amplification of reference gene primers was used by the study to estimate nucleated cell counts. Measured with immunoSEQ multiplex PCR; TCRdb has only the in-frame clones, and not every one. V and J calls and clone size are given by that table; D and trimming were obtained from the DNA. This table has about 94,000 clones, around 67% appearing once. V lost 1 base, J lost 7 bases, and 8 bases lay in between. The CDR3 extends over 13 amino acids. CDR1 LGHDT and CDR2 YNNKEL come from the germline V gene (reference sequence).

The V and J genes are TRBV3-1 (or the pseudogene TRBV3-2) and TRBJ1-5; a weak D match, TRBD1 (6 bases). The source material was peripheral blood. This TCR was sampled from a man aged 65-85 years with COVID-19, enrolled during active disease. CDR3 residues: CASSQGTGQPQHF. CDR3 in DNA: TGTGCCAGCAGCCAAGGTACAGGGCAGCCCCAGCATTTT.